This T cell receptor (beta chain) came from a study of response to subunit inactivated influenza vaccine. TCRdb reanalysed the RT-PCR reads using MiXCR and keeps one entry per CDR3 protein. The sample has some 480,000 distinct CDR3 sequences; roughly 9.7% are singletons. Points from the study as a whole: T cells newly recruited by each seasonal influenza vaccination are few, the authors suggested.

Comments on this clonotype: Antigen unknown.

Trimming removed 1 base from V and 4 bases from J, with 7 bases in between. CDR3 size: 13 residues. CDR1 and CDR2 (germline): SGHVS, FQNEAQ. The chain links TRBV7-8 to TRBJ1-1; no firm D call. The TCR comes from a man aged 50-60 years who received an inactivated influenza vaccine. The material was PBMCs from blood, obtained 45 days after vaccination. The CDR3 DNA sequence: TGTGCCAGCAGCTTAGGAAGGATCACTGAAGCTTTCTTT. Protein product: CASSLGRITEAFF.